Sequencing of this TCR beta chain was carried out in a study of blood T cell repertoires in COVID-19. At the level of the study: From the United States, Italy and Spain came samples of acute and convalescent COVID-19. PBMCs, B-cell-depleted T cells, or T cells provided the cDNA or gDNA that made up the material.

As originally analysed: Nucleated cell counts were estimated from reference gene primer amplification. Assay: immunoSEQ multiplex PCR; the TCRdb copy retains only in-frame clones and omits some. V and J calls and clone size are those listed in that table; D and trimming were worked out from the DNA. The table records around 300,000 clones, roughly 90% of them present only once. This clone was recorded only once. After removal of 5 bases from V and 4 bases from J, the junction contained 2 bases not matched to a gene. The CDR3 contains 13 residues. CDR1 is SEHNR and CDR2 is FQNEAQ in the germline V gene (reference sequence).

This chain connects TRBV7-9 to TRBJ1-3, with 7 positions matching TRBD1. Sequencing was done on a sample of peripheral blood. This receptor was identified in a woman between 50 and 59 years old with active or convalescent COVID-19. In DNA form, the CDR3 reads TGTGCCAGCAGCCCACAGGGGGGAAACACCATATATTTT. Protein sequence: CASSPQGGNTIYF.